The clone carrying this T cell receptor (beta chain) was seen only a few times. Its cognate antigen is unknown. This record belongs to a study of T-cell reconstitution after alpha-beta-depleted transplantation in children. Points from the study as a whole: As was reported, about two months after transplant, alpha-beta T cells came from several hundred expanded graft clones. It was surviving recipient T cells and thymic progenitors that gave some patients high TCRbeta diversity at day 60. The authors attributed T-cell counts and diversity one year after transplant mostly to newly produced T cells.

It was with unique molecular identifiers that the TCRbeta library was prepared. TCRdb reprocessed the PCR reads via MiXCR and lists one record per CDR3 protein. There are about 440,000 distinct CDR3 sequences in the sample; approximately 41% occur only once, and 25% to 30% lies in the top ten. Sequences were derived from PBMCs, sampled before TCRalphabeta/CD19-depleted stem cell transplant. The sequence came from a girl aged 2 to 9 with aplastic anemia, due to receive a stem cell transplant.

The CDR3 is CASSLSRGHYSNQPQHF. CDR3 bases: TGTGCCAGCTCACTTTCTCGAGGGCACTATAGCAATCAGCCCCAGCATTTT. The chain joins TRBV18 to TRBJ1-5, with D hard to call. Trimming removed 4 bases from V and 0 bases from J, with 16 bases in between. The CDR3 length is 17 residues. Germline values: CDR1 KGHSH, CDR2 LQKENI.